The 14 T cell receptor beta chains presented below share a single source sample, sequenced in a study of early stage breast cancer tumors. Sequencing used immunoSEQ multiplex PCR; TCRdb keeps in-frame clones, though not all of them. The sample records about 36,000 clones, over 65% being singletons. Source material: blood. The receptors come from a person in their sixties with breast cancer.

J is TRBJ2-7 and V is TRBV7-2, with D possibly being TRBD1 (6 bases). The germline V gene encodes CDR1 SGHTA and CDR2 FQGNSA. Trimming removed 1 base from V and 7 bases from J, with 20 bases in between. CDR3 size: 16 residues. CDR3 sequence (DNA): TGTGCCAGCAGCTTAGAACAATTTTTGGGGGCCAGGGAGCAGTACTTC. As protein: CASSLEQFLGAREQYF.

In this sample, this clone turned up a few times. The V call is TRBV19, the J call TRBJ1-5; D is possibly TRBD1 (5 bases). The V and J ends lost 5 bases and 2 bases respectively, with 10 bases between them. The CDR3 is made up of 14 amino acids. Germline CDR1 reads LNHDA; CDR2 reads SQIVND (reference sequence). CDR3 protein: CASSGTSGNQPQHF. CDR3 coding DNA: TGTGCCAGTAGTGGGACGAGTGGCAATCAGCCCCAGCATTTT.

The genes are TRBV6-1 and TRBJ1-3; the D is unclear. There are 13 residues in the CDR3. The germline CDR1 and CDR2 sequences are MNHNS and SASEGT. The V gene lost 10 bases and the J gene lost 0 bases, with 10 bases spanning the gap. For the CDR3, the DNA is TGTGCCACCGGACGGTCCTCTGGAAACACCATATATTTT. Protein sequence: CATGRSSGNTIYF.

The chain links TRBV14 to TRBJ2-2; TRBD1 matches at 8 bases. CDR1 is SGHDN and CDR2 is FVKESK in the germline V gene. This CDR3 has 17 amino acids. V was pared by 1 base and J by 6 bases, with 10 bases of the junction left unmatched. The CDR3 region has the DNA TGTGCCAGCAGCCAAGCCGCAGGGGGCCGAGGGGCCGGGGAGCTGTTTTTT. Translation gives CASSQAAGGRGAGELFF.

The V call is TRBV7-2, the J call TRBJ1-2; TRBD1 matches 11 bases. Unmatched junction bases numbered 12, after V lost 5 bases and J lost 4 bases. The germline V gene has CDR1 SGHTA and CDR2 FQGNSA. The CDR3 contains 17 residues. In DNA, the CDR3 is TGTGCCAGCAGCGGAGGGACAGGGGGGCCCCGTGGCTATGGCTACACCTTC. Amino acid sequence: CASSGGTGGPRGYGYTF.

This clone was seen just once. The CDR3 DNA reads TGTGCCTGGGGACAGTCAAGCTCTGGAAACACCATATATTTT. Amino acids: CAWGQSSSGNTIYF. The chain couples TRBV30 to TRBJ1-3, with a weak D call TRBD1 (6 bases). The germline V and J ends were trimmed by 5 bases and 0 bases, with 11 bases remaining between them. Per germline, CDR1 GTSNPN and CDR2 SVGIG (reference sequence). This CDR3 region has 14 residues.

The CDR3 nucleotides read TGTGCCAGCAGCCCCTTTTCAGTGAGTTTGACCTACGAGCAGTACTTC. Protein product: CASSPFSVSLTYEQYF. This chain joins TRBV5-6 and TRBJ2-7; D unresolved. The germline CDR1 and CDR2 sequences are SGHDT and YYEEEE. CDR3 size: 16 residues. Trimming left V 4 bases short and J 2 bases short, with 19 bases between.

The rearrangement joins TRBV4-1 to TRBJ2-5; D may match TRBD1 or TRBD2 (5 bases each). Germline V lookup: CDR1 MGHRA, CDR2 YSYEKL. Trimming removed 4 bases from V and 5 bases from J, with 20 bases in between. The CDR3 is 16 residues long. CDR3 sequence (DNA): TGCGCCAGCAGCCTCTTCCGGGGCCTAGGGGACGAGACCCAGTACTTC. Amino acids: CASSLFRGLGDETQYF.

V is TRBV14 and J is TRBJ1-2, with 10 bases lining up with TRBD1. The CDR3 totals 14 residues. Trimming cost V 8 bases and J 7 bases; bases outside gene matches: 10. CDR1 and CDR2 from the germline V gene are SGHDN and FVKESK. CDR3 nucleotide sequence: TGTGCCAGCGGGTCTGTAGACAGGGGGCCTGGCTACACCTTC. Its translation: CASGSVDRGPGYTF. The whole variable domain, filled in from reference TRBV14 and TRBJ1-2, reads EAGVTQFPSHSVIEKGQTVTLRCDPISGHDNLYWYRRVMGKEIKFLLHFVKESKQDESGMPNNRFLAERTGGTYSTLKVQPAELEDSGVYFCASGSVDRGPGYTFGSGTRLTVV.

CDR3 sequence: CASSLAKHEQYF. The CDR3 DNA reads as TGTGCCAGCAGCTTGGCCAAACACGAGCAGTACTTC. This sequence joins TRBV5-6 and TRBJ2-7, with D unclear. The V end was cut by 0 bases, the J end by 5 bases, with 6 bases between. Germline assignment: CDR1 SGHDT and CDR2 YYEEEE. The CDR3 sequence is 12 residues long.

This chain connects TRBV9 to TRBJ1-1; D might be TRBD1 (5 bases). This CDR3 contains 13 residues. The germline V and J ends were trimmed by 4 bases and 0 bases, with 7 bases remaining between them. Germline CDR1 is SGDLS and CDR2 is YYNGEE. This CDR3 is CASSPTVNTEAFF. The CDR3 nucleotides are TGTGCCAGCAGCCCGACAGTGAACACTGAAGCTTTCTTT.

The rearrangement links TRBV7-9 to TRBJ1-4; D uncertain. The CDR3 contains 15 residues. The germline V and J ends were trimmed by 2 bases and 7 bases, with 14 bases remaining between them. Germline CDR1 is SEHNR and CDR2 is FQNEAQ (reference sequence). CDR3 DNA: TGTGCCAGCAGCTTATACGGCTCGTGGGGTGAAAAACTGTTTTTT. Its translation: CASSLYGSWGEKLFF.

This chain's CDR3 is CASSLFGGNEQYF. The CDR3 DNA reads TGTGCCAGCAGCTTATTCGGTGGAAACGAGCAGTACTTC. The rearrangement links TRBV7-2 to TRBJ2-7, with unresolved D. CDR3 length equals 13 residues. Trimming took 2 bases from V and 5 from J, leaving 10 bases between them. CDR1 SGHTA and CDR2 FQGNSA come from the germline V gene.

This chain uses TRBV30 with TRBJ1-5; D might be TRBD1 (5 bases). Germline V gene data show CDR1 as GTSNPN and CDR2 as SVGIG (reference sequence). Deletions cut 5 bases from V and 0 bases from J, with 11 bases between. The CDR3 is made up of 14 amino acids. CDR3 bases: TGTGCCTGGGCCCAGGGTTTTAGCAATCAGCCCCAGCATTTT. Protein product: CAWAQGFSNQPQHF.